This TCR beta chain was sequenced in a study of human T cells and chemical hapten exposure. Time point defined: healthy volunteer bleed at 6 weeks. Whole blood, unfractionated, served as the material for total RNA extraction. In TCRdb, the RACE reads were re-called with MiXCR into one record per CDR3 protein. Of roughly 75,000 distinct CDR3 sequences in the sample, around 9.3% are singletons; the top ten hold about 1.8%. CDR3 length equals 12 residues. Germline CDR1 reads MGHRA; CDR2 reads YSYEKL. V lost 3 bases, J lost 6 bases, and 7 bases lay in between. This clonotype was observed many times. The material sequenced was whole blood. This receptor was identified in a female donor in good health. Some clones in this sample may be carry-over from other donors' samples. The chain combines TRBV4-1 with TRBJ2-3, with no clear D. The DNA for the CDR3 is TGCGCCAGCAGCCACGTTAGGGATACGCAGTATTTT. Translating it yields CASSHVRDTQYF.